Listed below are T cell receptor beta chains from one sample, sequenced in a study of blood T cell repertoires in COVID-19. Clones were sequenced by immunoSEQ multiplex PCR, and TCRdb holds only the in-frame ones, with some missing. The table lists about 340,000 clones, about 93% of them singletons. Material: peripheral blood. The receptor source for this set is a woman younger than 35 who had recovered from COVID-19. The CDR3 runs from the conserved cysteine through the conserved F or W. Fields, in order: D gene, clone size, V gene, J gene, CDR3 DNA, CDR3 protein. A D gene is named only where the DNA matches it firmly. Clone size, where shown, is once, few, many, or a class for clones that have expanded.

.	.	TRBV7-2	TRBJ1-2	TGTGCCAGCAGCTTAGACAGGGCGGGCTATGGCTACACCTTC	CASSLDRAGYGYTF
TRBD1	.	TRBV3-1/TRBV3-2	TRBJ2-2	TGTGCCAGCAGCCCTCGGACAGGGGAAGGCGGGGAGCTGTTTTTT	CASSPRTGEGGELFF
.	.	TRBV6-2/TRBV6-3	TRBJ2-1	TGTGCCAGCAGTTTTCAACGGACTTCCTACAATGAGCAGTTCTTC	CASSFQRTSYNEQFF
.	.	TRBV27	TRBJ2-2	TGTGCCAGCCGTCTAGCGAGCACCGGGGAGCTGTTTTTT	CASRLASTGELFF
.	.	TRBV6-2/TRBV6-3	TRBJ1-3	TGTGCCAGCAGTTCACGACAGGTTCCTGGAAACACCATATATTTT	CASSSRQVPGNTIYF
.	.	TRBV11-3	TRBJ2-1	TGTGCCAGCAGCTTAGGCGGTGAGCAGTTCTTC	CASSLGGEQFF
.	.	TRBV15	TRBJ1-1	TGTGCCACCAGCAGAGATCTGCAGGGATCGGGCACTGAAGCTTTCTTT	CATSRDLQGSGTEAFF
TRBD1	.	TRBV5-1	TRBJ1-2	TGCGCCAGCAGCTTGGCCGTATCCTCGGACAGGGACTATGGCTACACCTTC	CASSLAVSSDRDYGYTF
.	.	TRBV6-5	TRBJ2-1	TGTGCCAGCAGTTACTCGACTGTGGATGAGCAGTTCTTC	CASSYSTVDEQFF
.	.	TRBV7-8	TRBJ2-1	TGTGCCAGCAGCCGGACTAACTCCTACAATGAGCAGTTCTTC	CASSRTNSYNEQFF
TRBD1	.	TRBV30	TRBJ1-2	TGTGCCTGGAGTCGAGGGACAGGCTATGGCTACACCTTC	CAWSRGTGYGYTF
.	.	TRBV6-2/TRBV6-3	TRBJ2-1	TGTGCCAGCAGTTACAGTCCCAGCTCCTACAATGAGCAGTTCTTC	CASSYSPSSYNEQFF
TRBD1	.	TRBV11-3	TRBJ1-1	TGTGCCAGCAGCTCGGGGACAGGGTCCACTGAAGCTTTCTTT	CASSSGTGSTEAFF
TRBD1	.	TRBV5-1	TRBJ1-4	TGCGCCAGCAGCTTCGGGGACAGGGGTTATGAAAAACTGTTTTTT	CASSFGDRGYEKLFF
.	.	TRBV30	TRBJ2-4	TGTGCCTGGAGTGTCCTGGGGCTAGTAGCCAAAAACATTCAGTACTTC	CAWSVLGLVAKNIQYF
.	.	TRBV7-8	TRBJ2-1	TGTGCCAGCAGCTTAGACCGGTACAATGAGCAGTTCTTC	CASSLDRYNEQFF
TRBD1	.	TRBV5-4	TRBJ1-2	TGTGCCAGCAGCCGGGAAACAGGGGTGAGCTATGGCTACACCTTC	CASSRETGVSYGYTF
.	.	TRBV5-4	TRBJ2-2	TGTGCCAGCAGCACGAGCCGGGGCCTAGCGAGGAACACCGGGGAGCTGTTTTTT	CASSTSRGLARNTGELFF
TRBD2	.	TRBV19	TRBJ2-1	TGTGCCAGTAGTATAGTAGGCGGGAGGGCCTCGGGAGAGCAGTTCTTC	CASSIVGGRASGEQFF
TRBD2	once	TRBV5-1	TRBJ2-1	TGCGCCAGCAGCCAAAAAGGGACTAGCGGGACATCCTACAATGAGCAGTTCTTC	CASSQKGTSGTSYNEQFF
.	.	TRBV19	TRBJ2-5	TGTGCCAGTAGTATTCCAGGGAGGTTGGAGACCCAGTACTTC	CASSIPGRLETQYF
TRBD1	.	TRBV7-9	TRBJ1-2	TGTGCCAGCAGCTCGACAGGGTTTAGAGGCTACACCTTC	CASSSTGFRGYTF
TRBD1	few	TRBV7-2	TRBJ1-2	TGTGCCAGCAGCTTTCAGGGGGCCTATGGCTACACCTTC	CASSFQGAYGYTF
TRBD1	.	TRBV18	TRBJ2-1	TGTGCCAGCTCACCGCGGAGGGGGACAGGGGCCTACAATGAGCAGTTCTTC	CASSPRRGTGAYNEQFF
.	.	TRBV3-1/TRBV3-2	TRBJ1-1	TGTGCCAGCAGCCAAGGGTGGCCAGGGGTCGCAGCTTTCTTT	CASSQGWPGVAAFF
.	.	TRBV18	TRBJ2-3	TGTGCCAGCTCACTTTACTCCATAAGCACAGATACGCAGTATTTT	CASSLYSISTDTQYF
.	.	TRBV18	TRBJ1-2	TGTGCCAGCTCACCATCTGGGAGGGACTATGGCTACACCTTC	CASSPSGRDYGYTF
TRBD2	.	TRBV4-3	TRBJ2-1	TGCGCCAGCAGCCAAGGTGGGACTAGCGGGAATTACAATGAGCAGTTCTTC	CASSQGGTSGNYNEQFF
TRBD2	.	TRBV5-1	TRBJ2-1	TGCGCCAGCAGGGGGACTAGCGGAAACAATGAGCAGTTCTTC	CASRGTSGNNEQFF
TRBD1	.	TRBV10-3	TRBJ1-1	TGTGCCATCAGCGGACAGGGGAACACTGAAGCTTTCTTT	CAISGQGNTEAFF